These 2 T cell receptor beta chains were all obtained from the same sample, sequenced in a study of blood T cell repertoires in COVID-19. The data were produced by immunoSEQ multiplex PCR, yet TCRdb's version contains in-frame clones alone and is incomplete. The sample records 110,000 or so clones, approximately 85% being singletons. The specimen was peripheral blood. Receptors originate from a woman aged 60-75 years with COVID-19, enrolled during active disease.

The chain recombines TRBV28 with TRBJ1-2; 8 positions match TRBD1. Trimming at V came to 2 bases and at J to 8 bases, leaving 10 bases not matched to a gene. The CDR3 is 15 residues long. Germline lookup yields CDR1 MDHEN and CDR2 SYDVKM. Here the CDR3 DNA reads TGTGCCAGCAGTTTACAGGGGGCGCGGTCTCAAGGCTACACCTTC. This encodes CASSLQGARSQGYTF.

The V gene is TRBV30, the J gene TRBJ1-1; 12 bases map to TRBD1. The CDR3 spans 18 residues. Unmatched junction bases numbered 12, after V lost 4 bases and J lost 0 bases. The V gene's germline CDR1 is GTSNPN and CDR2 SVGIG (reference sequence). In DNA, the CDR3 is TGTGCCTGGAAGGGACAGGGGGCGCGGGGGCCCATGAACACTGAAGCTTTCTTT. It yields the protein CAWKGQGARGPMNTEAFF.